This entry lists 22 T cell receptor beta chains sequenced from one sample in a study of blood T cell repertoires in COVID-19. Method: immunoSEQ multiplex PCR; TCRdb's copy keeps in-frame clones and lacks some. This table has approximately 410,000 clones, roughly 88% appearing once. Source material: peripheral blood. These receptors all come from a woman in her twenties or thirties with active or convalescent COVID-19.

This chain joins TRBV6-5 and TRBJ2-5; 8 bases align to TRBD2. The CDR3 is made up of 13 amino acids. The V gene end was trimmed by 5 bases and the J gene end by 2 bases; junction bases not matched to a gene: 1. The germline gives CDR1 MNHEY, CDR2 SVGAGI. The CDR3 bases are TGTGCCAGCAGTAGACTAGCGCAAGAGACCCAGTACTTC. It is translated as CASSRLAQETQYF.

V usage is TRBV5-5 and J usage is TRBJ2-1; 11 nucleotides match TRBD2. CDR1 and CDR2 from the germline V gene are SGHKS and YYEKEE (reference sequence). J lost 0 bases, V lost 2 bases, and 10 bases had no gene match. The CDR3 consists of 19 residues. This CDR3 is CASSLRLAGLQSSYNEQFF. The CDR3 bases are TGTGCCAGCAGCTTACGACTAGCGGGGCTTCAAAGCTCCTACAATGAGCAGTTCTTC.

The chain links TRBV6-5 to TRBJ1-4; 7 nucleotides line up with TRBD1. J lost 8 bases, V lost 6 bases, and 12 bases had no gene match. The CDR3 consists of 15 residues. The germline gives CDR1 MNHEY, CDR2 SVGAGI. For the CDR3, the DNA is TGTGCCAGCAGCCCCCAGACAGGGAGAAAGGAAAAACTGTTTTTT. Protein product: CASSPQTGRKEKLFF.

The chain couples TRBV5-5 to TRBJ2-7, with 8 bases that match TRBD2. CDR3 size: 15 residues. The germline V gene has CDR1 SGHKS and CDR2 YYEKEE (reference sequence). The V segment lost 1 base and the J segment 3 bases; nucleotides outside the gene matches: 6. This chain's CDR3 is CASSLIGSGNYEQYF. As DNA, the CDR3 is TGTGCCAGCAGCTTGATAGGTAGCGGGAACTACGAGCAGTACTTC.

CDR3 nucleotide sequence: TGTGCCATCAGTGAGTCGGGTATGGGAGGTAACACTGAAGCTTTCTTT. Translating it yields CAISESGMGGNTEAFF. This rearrangement joins TRBV10-3 to TRBJ1-1; D gene uncertain. The V end lost 0 bases, the J end lost 2 bases, and 13 bases lay between the germline ends. The germline V gene encodes CDR1 ENHRY and CDR2 SYGVKD. The CDR3 is made up of 16 amino acids.

This chain joins TRBV6-5 and TRBJ2-3; 7 bases fit TRBD2. Losses at the gene ends were 5 bases for V and 1 base for J; bases not matched to a gene: 0. The CDR3 loop spans 13 amino acids. Germline CDR1 and CDR2: MNHEY and SVGAGI. The CDR3 region is CASSSGGTDTQYF. Written as DNA, the CDR3 is TGTGCCAGCAGTAGCGGGGGCACAGATACGCAGTATTTT.

This chain joins TRBV27 and TRBJ1-2, with 9 bases lining up with TRBD1. The germline V gene encodes CDR1 MNHEY and CDR2 SMNVEV (reference sequence). V gave up 3 bases and J gave up 5 bases; unmatched junction bases: 10. The CDR3 is made up of 16 amino acids. For the CDR3, the DNA is TGTGCCAGCAGTTTCAAGGTGGGACAGGGACGTTATGGCTACACCTTC. Protein product: CASSFKVGQGRYGYTF.

To note about this clone: One end of the junction does not line up with germline, which may come from a read error. This rearrangement joins TRBV7-2 to TRBJ2-7; 11 bases line up with TRBD2. Looked up from germline, CDR1 is SGHTA and CDR2 is FQGNSA. CDR3 size: 13 residues. CDR3 in DNA: TGTGCCAGCAGCTTAGCTACTAGCGGGAGTTTCCACTTC. It yields the protein CASSLATSGSFHF.

The chain is built from TRBV14 and TRBJ1-6; tentatively, D is TRBD1 (6 bases). In germline, CDR1 is SGHDN, CDR2 FVKESK. CDR3 length: 14 residues. With 4 bases removed from V and 6 bases from J, the gap between germline ends came to 10 bases. CDR3 sequence reads: CASSPGTLNSPLHF. CDR3 DNA sequence: TGTGCCAGCAGCCCCGGGACACTTAATTCACCCCTCCACTTT.

The chain uses TRBV5-8 and TRBJ2-4; D possibly corresponds to TRBD2 (6 bases). With 0 bases removed from V and 9 bases from J, the gap between germline ends came to 7 bases. Germline loops: CDR1 SGHTS, CDR2 YDEGEE. The CDR3 length is 12 residues. In DNA, the CDR3 is TGTGCCAGCAGCTTGGTCGGGGGCATTCAGTACTTC. It encodes CASSLVGGIQYF.

CDR3 DNA: TGTGCCATCAGTGACGTCCTGACGGGGGGCTACACCTTC. It translates to CAISDVLTGGYTF. The genes are TRBV10-3 and TRBJ1-2; D gene ambiguous. Trimming took off 3 bases at V and 8 bases at J, with 13 bases between the two ends. This CDR3 is built from 13 residues. CDR1 is ENHRY, CDR2 SYGVKD, per germline.

CDR3 bases: TGTGCCAGCAGCTCGGACAGGGGGCTCGGCACTGAAGCTTTCTTT. Protein: CASSSDRGLGTEAFF. The chain carries TRBV11-2 and TRBJ1-1; 11 bases line up with TRBD1. Per the germline V gene, CDR1 is SGHAT and CDR2 is FQNNGV. J lost 4 bases, V lost 4 bases, and 5 bases had no gene match. The CDR3 sequence is 15 residues long.

The chain has TRBV19 and TRBJ2-3, with 7 bases identical to TRBD1. The CDR3 contains 16 residues. V lost 7 bases to trimming and J lost 0 bases; unmatched junction nucleotides: 10. Germline V gene sequence: CDR1 LNHDA, CDR2 SQIVND (reference sequence). CDR3 nucleotide sequence: TGTGCCAGTACCTGGGGGACAGAGACTAGCACAGATACGCAGTATTTT. It specifies CASTWGTETSTDTQYF.

CDR3 sequence: CASSLRSRTYKETQYF. The DNA for the CDR3 is TGTGCCAGCAGCCTACGGAGCAGAACCTACAAAGAGACCCAGTACTTC. The V call is TRBV3-1 (or the pseudogene TRBV3-2), the J call TRBJ2-5, with D unclear. Trimming stripped 4 bases from V and 3 bases from J, with 18 bases between. This CDR3 has 16 residues. Looked up from germline, CDR1 is LGHDT and CDR2 is YNNKEL (reference sequence).

The V gene is TRBV7-9, the J gene TRBJ2-7; D is perhaps TRBD1 (7 bases). This CDR3 is built from 16 residues. Trimming removed 1 base from V and 0 bases from J, with 13 bases in between. The germline CDR1 and CDR2 sequences are SEHNR and FQNEAQ (reference sequence). The CDR3: CASSLGGTADSYEQYF. Written as DNA, the CDR3 is TGTGCCAGCAGCTTAGGCGGGACAGCGGACTCCTACGAGCAGTACTTC.

This clone was detected once. V is TRBV13 and J is TRBJ1-3, with D possibly matching TRBD1 (5 bases). The CDR3 totals 15 residues. Germline V gives CDR1 PRHDT, CDR2 FYEKMQ (reference sequence). V gave up 5 bases and J gave up 4 bases, with 15 bases separating them. The CDR3: CASSPITGLGNTIYF. The CDR3, as DNA: TGTGCCAGCAGCCCCATCACAGGATTAGGAAACACCATATATTTT.

The genes are TRBV5-1 and TRBJ2-2, with a tentative D call TRBD1 (6 bases). Looked up from germline, CDR1 is SGHRS and CDR2 is YFSETQ. CDR3 size: 13 residues. Trimming took off 6 bases at V and 3 bases at J, with 9 bases between the two ends. Written as DNA, the CDR3 is TGCGCCAGCACCAGGGGTGACACCGGGGAGCTGTTTTTT. Encoded protein: CASTRGDTGELFF. The variable domain in full, with the rest retrieved from reference TRBV5-1 and TRBJ2-2, is KAGVTQTPRYLIKTRGQQVTLSCSPISGHRSVSWYQQTPGQGLQFLFEYFSETQRNKGNFPGRFSGRQFSNSRSEMNVSTLELGDSALYLCASTRGDTGELFFGEGSRLTVL.

The CDR3 spells CASSPDRDEQFF. As DNA, the CDR3 is TGTGCCAGCAGCCCCGACAGGGATGAGCAGTTCTTC. The J gene is TRBJ2-1, the V gene TRBV6-6; the match to TRBD1 covers 7 bases. This CDR3 has 12 amino acids. Germline values: CDR1 MNHNY, CDR2 SVGAGI (reference sequence). V lost 6 bases, J lost 8 bases, and 4 bases stayed unmatched.

The gene calls are TRBV27 and TRBJ1-2; 7 nucleotides align to TRBD1. In germline, CDR1 is MNHEY, CDR2 SMNVEV (reference sequence). The junction had 5 bases not matched to a gene; V was cut back by 6 bases and J by 1 base. This CDR3 has 14 amino acids. The CDR3 DNA follows: TGTGCCAGCAGGTATACAGGGGATAACTATGGCTACACCTTC. It encodes CASRYTGDNYGYTF.

This chain connects TRBV5-1 to TRBJ1-1; 7 positions match TRBD1. The CDR3 has 13 residues. Trimming cost V 2 bases and J 7 bases; bases outside gene matches: 5. From germline, CDR1 is SGHRS and CDR2 YFSETQ. DNA for the CDR3: TGCGCCAGCAGCTTCACAGGGGTGAGTGAAGCTTTCTTT. As protein: CASSFTGVSEAFF. Full variable domain (rest looked up from reference TRBV5-1 and TRBJ1-1): KAGVTQTPRYLIKTRGQQVTLSCSPISGHRSVSWYQQTPGQGLQFLFEYFSETQRNKGNFPGRFSGRQFSNSRSEMNVSTLELGDSALYLCASSFTGVSEAFFGQGTRLTVV.

The rearrangement uses TRBV2 and TRBJ2-1, with TRBD2 matching over 12 bases. The germline V gene encodes CDR1 SNHLY and CDR2 FYNNEI. Trimming cost V 1 base and J 0 bases; bases outside gene matches: 7. The length of the CDR3 is 19 residues. CDR3 DNA: TGTGCCAGCAGTGAAGTCCCTAGCGGGGGGGATAGCTCCTACAATGAGCAGTTCTTC. Encoded protein: CASSEVPSGGDSSYNEQFF.

The rearrangement uses TRBV3-1 (or the pseudogene TRBV3-2) and TRBJ1-6, with 7 bases aligning to TRBD1. Germline CDR1 reads LGHDT; CDR2 reads YNNKEL (reference sequence). V was clipped by 1 base and J by 14 bases; unmatched bases: 5. CDR3 size: 13 residues. The CDR3 here is CASSQVIRGSLHF. As DNA, the CDR3 is TGTGCCAGCAGCCAAGTAATCAGGGGGTCCCTCCACTTT.